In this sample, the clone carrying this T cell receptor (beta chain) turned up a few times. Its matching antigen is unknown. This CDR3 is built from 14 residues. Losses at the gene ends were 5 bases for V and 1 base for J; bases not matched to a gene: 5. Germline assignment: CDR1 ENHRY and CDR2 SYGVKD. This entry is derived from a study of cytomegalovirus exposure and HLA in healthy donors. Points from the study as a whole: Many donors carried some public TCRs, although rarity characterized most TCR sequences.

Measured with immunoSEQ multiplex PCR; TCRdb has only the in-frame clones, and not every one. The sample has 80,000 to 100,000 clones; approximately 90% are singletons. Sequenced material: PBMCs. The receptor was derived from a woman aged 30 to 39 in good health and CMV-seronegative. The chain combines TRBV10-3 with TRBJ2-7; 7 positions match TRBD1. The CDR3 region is CAISQRGQSYEQYF. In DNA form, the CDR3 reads TGTGCCATCAGTCAGAGGGGACAGTCCTACGAGCAGTACTTC.